The next 8 T cell receptor beta chains were all read from a single sample in a study of PD-L1 blockade in urothelial cancer. Libraries were prepared by immunoSEQ multiplex PCR; TCRdb keeps only in-frame clonotypes and omits some of them. The sample carries about 45,000 clones, under 90% recorded once. Stated time point: peripheral blood 6 weeks after treatment start. This specimen was PBMCs, taken around atezolizumab (anti-PD-L1) treatment. The origin of the receptors is a man aged 55 to 69 with urothelial cancer.

V is TRBV28 and J is TRBJ1-1; 8 bases fit TRBD1. In germline, CDR1 is MDHEN, CDR2 SYDVKM. V was clipped by 6 bases and J by 2 bases; unmatched bases: 5. This CDR3 has 14 amino acids. The CDR3 DNA reads TGTGCCAGCAGATCGGACAGGGAAAACACTGAAGCTTTCTTT. It yields the protein CASRSDRENTEAFF.

The rearrangement links TRBV28 to TRBJ1-2; 8 positions agree with TRBD1. The CDR3 is 15 residues long. Germline assignment: CDR1 MDHEN and CDR2 SYDVKM. V shed 2 bases and J 4 bases; nucleotides not matched to a gene: 6. The CDR3 region is CASSLVGQGFYGYTF. The CDR3 DNA follows: TGTGCCAGCAGTTTAGTTGGACAGGGTTTCTATGGCTACACCTTC.

The genes are TRBV18 and TRBJ2-6, with TRBD1 matching over 10 bases. V gave up 4 bases and J gave up 0 bases; unmatched junction bases: 3. Germline V gene lookup returns CDR1 KGHSH and CDR2 LQKENI. The length of the CDR3 is 17 residues. The CDR3 loop reads CASSRDRGSSGANVLTF. The CDR3 nucleotides are TGTGCCAGCTCACGGGACAGGGGTAGCTCTGGGGCCAACGTCCTGACTTTC.

Only a few counts were recorded for this clone. The CDR3 loop reads CASSVEGGAGETQYF. The CDR3 DNA sequence: TGTGCCAGCAGCGTAGAAGGCGGGGCGGGGGAGACCCAGTACTTC. J is TRBJ2-5 and V is TRBV9; weak D call: TRBD2 (6 bases). Per germline, CDR1 SGDLS and CDR2 YYNGEE. Trimming took off 0 bases at V and 5 bases at J, with 14 bases between the two ends. This CDR3 is 15 amino acids long. Full variable domain (outside the CDR3, taken from reference TRBV9 and TRBJ2-5): DSGVTQTPKHLITATGQRVTLRCSPRSGDLSVYWYQQSLDQGLQFLIQYYNGEERAKGNILERFSAQQFPDLHSELNLSSLELGDSALYFCASSVEGGAGETQYFGPGTRLLVL.

The rearrangement joins TRBV28 to TRBJ2-2, with 10 positions matching TRBD1. V dropped 6 bases and J dropped 7; count of bases not matched to a gene: 5. Germline V lookup: CDR1 MDHEN, CDR2 SYDVKM. CDR3 length: 14 residues. The CDR3 spells CASSRQGAVGELFF. CDR3 coding DNA: TGTGCCAGCAGCCGACAGGGGGCTGTCGGGGAGCTGTTTTTT.

The V call is TRBV7-6, the J call TRBJ1-5; D is possibly TRBD1 (5 bases). Trimming pared 5 bases from V and 0 bases from J, leaving 11 bases between. Germline V gene data show CDR1 as SGHVS and CDR2 as FNYEAQ. CDR3 length: 15 amino acids. This chain's CDR3 is CASSLGGGSNQPQHF. CDR3 DNA sequence: TGTGCCAGCAGCCTCGGGGGGGGTAGCAATCAGCCCCAGCATTTT.

This chain joins TRBV28 and TRBJ2-3; 10 bases agree with TRBD2. CDR3 length equals 18 residues. The V gene end was trimmed by 6 bases and the J gene end by 5 bases; junction bases not matched to a gene: 17. Germline V gene data show CDR1 as MDHEN and CDR2 as SYDVKM. In DNA, the CDR3 is TGTGCCAGCAGCTCTCAACGCTCTAGCGGGGGTCTCTTAGATACGCAGTATTTT. Translating it yields CASSSQRSSGGLLDTQYF.

The V call is TRBV7-8, the J call TRBJ2-5, with unresolved D. This CDR3 is 13 amino acids long. The germline CDR1 and CDR2 sequences are SGHVS and FQNEAQ. V shed 4 bases and J shed 1 base, with 7 bases lying between them. Here the CDR3 reads CASSSRFQETQYF. The CDR3 DNA sequence: TGTGCCAGCAGCTCTCGGTTCCAAGAGACCCAGTACTTC.